This T cell receptor beta chain was found in a study of CD8+ T cells in alopecia areata. Overall study context: The study gave tofacitinib for 6 to 18 months, then 6 months off drug.

This CDR3 has 14 residues. Trimming removed 0 bases from V and 5 bases from J, with 11 bases in between. In germline, CDR1 is SGDLS, CDR2 YYNGEE. As concerns this clone: Its specificity is unknown.

Overall study findings and caveats: Alopecia totalis/universalis scalp especially showed more expanded CD8+ clones than normal scalp.

The authors extracted RNA and reverse transcribed it into cDNA as the sequencing template. Using immunoSEQ multiplex PCR, the repertoire was profiled, and TCRdb retains in-frame clones only, with some absent. The sample lists 60,000 to 70,000 clones, 45% to 50% occurring once. The J gene is TRBJ1-1, the V gene TRBV9; D may be TRBD1 (6 bases). This specimen consisted of CD8+ T cells sorted from blood, obtained at week 0. This receptor was identified in a human donor with alopecia areata. CDR3: CASSVAGRGTEAFF. CDR3 nucleotides: TGTGCCAGCAGCGTAGCTGGAAGGGGGACTGAAGCTTTCTTT.